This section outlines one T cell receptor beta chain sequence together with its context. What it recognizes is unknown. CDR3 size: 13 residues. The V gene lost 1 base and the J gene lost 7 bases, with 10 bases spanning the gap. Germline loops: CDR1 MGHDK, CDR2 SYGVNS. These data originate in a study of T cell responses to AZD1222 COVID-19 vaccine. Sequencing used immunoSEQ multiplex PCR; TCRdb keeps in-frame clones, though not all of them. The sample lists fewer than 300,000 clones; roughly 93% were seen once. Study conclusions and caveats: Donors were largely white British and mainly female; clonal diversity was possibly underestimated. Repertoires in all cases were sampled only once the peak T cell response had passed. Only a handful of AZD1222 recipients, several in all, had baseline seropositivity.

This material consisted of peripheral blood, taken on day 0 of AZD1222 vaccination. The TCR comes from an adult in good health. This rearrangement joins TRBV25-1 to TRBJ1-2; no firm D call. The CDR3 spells CASSEWSGIGYTF. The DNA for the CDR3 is TGTGCCAGCAGTGAATGGTCGGGGATTGGCTACACCTTC.